A single sample is the source of the 32 T cell receptor beta chains below, sequenced in a study of shared clonotypes between healthy human individuals. Clones were read by immunoSEQ multiplex PCR, and TCRdb kept only the in-frame ones, dropping some. The data hold more than 2 million clones, with around 95% observed a single time. Material: naive CD4+ T cells sorted from blood. The subset here: CD45RA+ positively selected. These receptors came from a man in his late teens or twenties in good health.

The chain couples TRBV10-3 to TRBJ1-5; TRBD1 aligns across 8 bases. The CDR3 is 14 amino acids. With V trimmed by 8 bases and J by 5 bases, 8 bases remained unmatched. Germline CDR1 ENHRY, CDR2 SYGVKD. CDR3 DNA: TGTGCCATCGGCGGGGGACAGGACCATCAGCCCCAGCATTTT. It is translated as CAIGGGQDHQPQHF.

The V gene is TRBV30, the J gene TRBJ1-4; D might be TRBD1 (5 bases). The CDR3 is 15 amino acids. The ends were cut back, 0 bases at V and 8 bases at J, with 16 bases in the middle. CDR1 and CDR2 (germline): GTSNPN, SVGIG (reference sequence). CDR3 sequence: CAWSVKRQGREKLFF. CDR3 DNA sequence: TGTGCCTGGAGTGTAAAAAGGCAGGGACGGGAAAAACTGTTTTTT. The full variable domain, completed using reference TRBV30 and TRBJ1-4, is SQTIHQWPATLVQPVGSPLSLECTVEGTSNPNLYWYRQAAGRGLQLLFYSVGIGQISSEVPQNLSASRPQDRQFILSSKKLLLSDSGFYLCAWSVKRQGREKLFFGSGTQLSVL.

The J gene is TRBJ2-7, the V gene TRBV5-4; 10 bases are shared with TRBD1. CDR3 length: 13 residues. V was pared by 5 bases and J by 7 bases, with 6 bases of the junction left unmatched. Germline V gene data show CDR1 as SGHNT and CDR2 as YYREEE (reference sequence). The CDR3 reads CASSLDRGQEQYF. CDR3 in DNA: TGTGCCAGCAGTTTAGACAGGGGGCAGGAGCAGTACTTC.

V and J are TRBV7-2 and TRBJ1-1, with D possibly matching TRBD1 (5 bases). Germline CDR1 is SGHTA and CDR2 is FQGNSA. This CDR3 has 13 residues. Between the trimmed V and J ends, which lost 2 bases and 8 bases, there was a span of 12 bases. The CDR3 here is CASSLPGGVEAFF. The CDR3 DNA reads TGTGCCAGCAGCTTACCCGGGGGGGTGGAAGCTTTCTTT.

The chain employs TRBV19 and TRBJ1-3, with 11 bases lining up with TRBD1. Germline lookup yields CDR1 LNHDA and CDR2 SQIVND (reference sequence). V dropped 2 bases and J dropped 3; count of bases not matched to a gene: 3. The CDR3 totals 16 residues. CDR3 coding DNA: TGTGCCAGTAGTATAAGGACAGGGGGCTTTGGAAACACCATATATTTT. It translates to CASSIRTGGFGNTIYF.

This chain links TRBV5-6 with TRBJ2-3; D is uncertain. Germline V gene data show CDR1 as SGHDT and CDR2 as YYEEEE. The CDR3 sequence is 12 residues long. Trimming pared 2 bases from V and 3 bases from J, leaving 4 bases between. CDR3 residues: CASSFFTDTQYF. CDR3 bases: TGTGCCAGCAGCTTTTTTACAGATACGCAGTATTTT.

The chain has TRBV10-2 and TRBJ1-1, with 7 bases matching TRBD1. From germline, CDR1 is WSHSY and CDR2 SAAADI. This CDR3 has 16 amino acids. With V trimmed by 6 bases and J by 0 bases, 10 bases remained unmatched. The CDR3 here is CASSPTGPLMNTEAFF. The CDR3 DNA reads as TGCGCCAGCAGCCCGACAGGGCCACTTATGAACACTGAAGCTTTCTTT.

This clone showed up just once. Other DNA sequences in this sample translate to the same CDR3. This chain connects TRBV6-5 to TRBJ2-5; TRBD2 is a possible D gene (6 bases). Germline loops: CDR1 MNHEY, CDR2 SVGAGI. V lost 5 bases and J 5 bases, leaving 9 bases between the germline ends. The CDR3 totals 12 residues. The CDR3: CASSRSGETQYF. In DNA form, the CDR3 reads TGTGCCAGCAGTCGGAGCGGGGAGACCCAGTACTTC.

Worth noting for this clone: Other DNA sequences in the sample encode the same CDR3. The chain joins TRBV18 to TRBJ2-7; 11 nucleotides align to TRBD1. The CDR3 covers 14 residues. J was trimmed by 5 bases and V by 3 bases; bases with no gene match: 3. Germline V lookup: CDR1 KGHSH, CDR2 LQKENI. The CDR3 here is CASSPRDRGNEQYF. CDR3 in DNA: TGTGCCAGCTCACCCCGGGACAGGGGGAACGAGCAGTACTTC.

V is TRBV9 and J is TRBJ2-2, with 8 bases that match TRBD1. The CDR3 totals 16 residues. The germline V gene encodes CDR1 SGDLS and CDR2 YYNGEE. Trimming took 0 bases from V and 4 from J; bases not matched to a gene: 5. The CDR3 is CASSVEGTGLTGELFF. The DNA for the CDR3 is TGTGCCAGCAGCGTAGAGGGGACAGGTCTCACCGGGGAGCTGTTTTTT.

The chain couples TRBV6-1 to TRBJ2-7; no clear D. The CDR3 is 15 residues long. Germline CDR1 and CDR2: MNHNS and SASEGT. V was shortened by 2 bases and J by 5 bases, with 16 bases between the two germline ends. CDR3 amino acids: CASSERAGPTNEQYF. The CDR3 DNA follows: TGTGCCAGCAGTGAAAGAGCAGGACCCACCAACGAGCAGTACTTC.

For this clone: Other nucleotide sequences in the sample specify the same CDR3. The CDR3 nucleotides are TGTGCCAGCAGCGCTGATATGAACACTGAAGCTTTCTTT. It encodes CASSADMNTEAFF. The chain uses TRBV9 and TRBJ1-1; D not certain. V dropped 3 bases and J dropped 0 bases, with 6 bases sitting between them. The CDR3 spans 13 residues. Germline V gene data show CDR1 as SGDLS and CDR2 as YYNGEE. Looking up the rest from reference TRBV9 and TRBJ1-1 gives the full variable domain: DSGVTQTPKHLITATGQRVTLRCSPRSGDLSVYWYQQSLDQGLQFLIQYYNGEERAKGNILERFSAQQFPDLHSELNLSSLELGDSALYFCASSADMNTEAFFGQGTRLTVV.

V is TRBV11-3 and J is TRBJ2-1, with D possibly called TRBD1 or TRBD2 (5 bases each). The germline V and J ends were trimmed by 5 bases and 4 bases, with 18 bases remaining between them. The CDR3 extends over 16 amino acids. Germline V CDR1 and CDR2: SGHNT, YENEEA. The CDR3, as DNA: TGTGCCAGCAGCCCCGAGGGGTCCCTGCTTTACAATGAGCAGTTCTTC. It encodes CASSPEGSLLYNEQFF.

V usage is TRBV28 and J usage is TRBJ2-3, with 8 nucleotides matching TRBD2. Germline assignment: CDR1 MDHEN and CDR2 SYDVKM. V shed 7 bases, J shed 5 bases, and the junction held 11 bases outside the gene matches. This CDR3 has 15 amino acids. The CDR3 DNA reads TGTGCCAGCACTACCGGGGGGGCGGGAAAAGATACGCAGTATTTT. Protein: CASTTGGAGKDTQYF.

The chain uses TRBV7-9 and TRBJ1-2; D gene ambiguous. CDR1 SEHNR and CDR2 FQNEAQ come from the germline V gene (reference sequence). Trimming shortened V by 0 bases and J by 5 bases, and 13 bases separated the two germline ends. This CDR3 region has 15 residues. CDR3 residues: CASSLAGISSYGYTF. CDR3 nucleotide sequence: TGTGCCAGCAGCTTAGCCGGGATATCTAGTTATGGCTACACCTTC.

The rearrangement joins TRBV11-2 to TRBJ1-2; 10 bases are a match to TRBD1. The CDR3 has 14 amino acids. J was trimmed by 4 bases and V by 4 bases; bases with no gene match: 3. Germline CDR1 SGHAT, CDR2 FQNNGV. The CDR3 DNA reads TGTGCCAGCAGCTCCAGGACAGGGGGCTATGGCTACACCTTC. Protein sequence: CASSSRTGGYGYTF.

This sequence joins TRBV5-6 and TRBJ1-2; D is uncertain. Looked up from germline, CDR1 is SGHDT and CDR2 is YYEEEE. Deletions cut 4 bases from V and 2 bases from J, with 9 bases between. The CDR3 is 13 residues long. Here the CDR3 reads CASSQVANYGYTF. Written as DNA, the CDR3 is TGTGCCAGCAGCCAGGTAGCGAACTATGGCTACACCTTC.

The V call is TRBV28, the J call TRBJ2-3; TRBD2 matches 12 bases. There are 18 residues in the CDR3. The germline CDR1 and CDR2 sequences are MDHEN and SYDVKM. Unmatched junction bases numbered 15, after V lost 5 bases and J lost 6 bases. This CDR3 reads CASSPPSRLAGAGDTQYF. In nucleotides, the CDR3 is TGTGCCAGCAGTCCGCCGTCGAGACTAGCGGGGGCGGGGGATACGCAGTATTTT.

The J gene is TRBJ2-3, the V gene TRBV18; 7 positions match TRBD2. J gave up 4 bases and V 3 bases, and 13 bases lay outside the gene matches. Germline CDR1 and CDR2: KGHSH and LQKENI. The CDR3 is made up of 17 amino acids. As DNA, the CDR3 is TGTGCCAGCTCACCGCTAGCGGCGGGTCTGGGGCCAGATACGCAGTATTTT. It codes for CASSPLAAGLGPDTQYF. Full variable domain (rest looked up from reference TRBV18 and TRBJ2-3): NAGVMQNPRHLVRRRGQEARLRCSPMKGHSHVYWYRQLPEEGLKFMVYLQKENIIDESGMPKERFSAEFPKEGPSILRIQQVVRGDSAAYFCASSPLAAGLGPDTQYFGPGTRLTVL.

The gene calls are TRBV5-1 and TRBJ1-2; 7 bases map to TRBD1. CDR1 SGHRS and CDR2 YFSETQ come from the germline V gene. V trimming: 5 bases; J trimming: 5 bases; junction bases outside the gene matches: 15. This CDR3 has 16 residues. This chain's CDR3 is CASRRNSGTVIYGYTF. CDR3 DNA: TGCGCCAGCAGGAGAAATTCCGGGACAGTCATTTATGGCTACACCTTC.

The J gene is TRBJ1-5, the V gene TRBV19; no clear D gene. This CDR3 comprises 15 residues. The germline V gene has CDR1 LNHDA and CDR2 SQIVND (reference sequence). V lost 4 bases and J lost 1, with 11 bases in between. The CDR3 here is CASSRLAGSNQPQHF. The CDR3 nucleotides are TGTGCCAGTAGTAGATTGGCGGGGAGCAATCAGCCCCAGCATTTT.

The J gene is TRBJ1-2, the V gene TRBV7-6; 8 nucleotides agree with TRBD1. In germline, CDR1 is SGHVS, CDR2 FNYEAQ. The CDR3 is 15 amino acids. J gave up 0 bases and V 4 bases, and 4 bases lay outside the gene matches. The CDR3 protein is CASSSGTGTNYGYTF. The CDR3 bases are TGTGCCAGCAGCTCAGGGACAGGTACTAACTATGGCTACACCTTC.

DNA for the CDR3: TGTGCCAGCAGTCCAGGGGGCGCCTCCTATAATTCACCCCTCCACTTT. Its protein product is CASSPGGASYNSPLHF. This sequence joins TRBV6-6 and TRBJ1-6, with 8 bases matching TRBD1. There are 16 residues in the CDR3. Germline V gene sequence: CDR1 MNHNY, CDR2 SVGAGI (reference sequence). V lost 5 bases, J lost 0 bases, and 3 bases stayed unmatched.

This chain connects TRBV5-4 to TRBJ2-1; 12 nucleotides agree with TRBD2. J gave up 4 bases and V 4 bases, and 3 bases lay outside the gene matches. Germline CDR1 reads SGHNT; CDR2 reads YYREEE (reference sequence). The CDR3 loop spans 15 amino acids. The CDR3 reads CASSQTSGGYNEQFF. In DNA, the CDR3 is TGTGCCAGCAGCCAGACTAGCGGGGGATACAATGAGCAGTTCTTC.

The chain has TRBV19 and TRBJ1-6; 8 bases are shared with TRBD1. Germline-derived CDR1 and CDR2 are LNHDA and SQIVND (reference sequence). V lost 5 bases, J lost 9 bases, and 9 bases stayed unmatched. The CDR3 spans 15 residues. The CDR3 sequence: CASSGTGPDRSPLHF. CDR3 DNA: TGTGCCAGTAGTGGGACAGGCCCCGATCGTTCACCCCTCCACTTT.

On this clone: Other DNA sequences within the sample encode an identical CDR3. The rearrangement joins TRBV30 to TRBJ2-7, with 7 bases fitting TRBD1. V trimming: 1 base; J trimming: 2 bases; junction bases outside the gene matches: 2. This CDR3 has 13 amino acids. Germline V CDR1 and CDR2: GTSNPN, SVGIG (reference sequence). CDR3 loop: CAWSEGQPYEQYF. The CDR3 DNA is TGTGCCTGGAGTGAGGGACAGCCCTACGAGCAGTACTTC.

The CDR3 coding sequence is TGTGCCAGCACCGGACTCCCCGGGGAGCTGTTTTTT. Translation: CASTGLPGELFF. V usage is TRBV6-5 and J usage is TRBJ2-2; D may be TRBD2 (5 bases). CDR1 is MNHEY, CDR2 SVGAGI, per germline. The CDR3 length is 12 residues. Trimming took off 7 bases at V and 6 bases at J, with 9 bases between the two ends.

A remark on this clone: This CDR3 is also generated by other DNA sequences in the sample. The chain couples TRBV10-3 to TRBJ1-2, with 7 bases identical to TRBD1. Germline CDR1 is ENHRY and CDR2 is SYGVKD. The CDR3 contains 14 residues. V gave up 2 bases and J gave up 2 bases; unmatched junction bases: 2. The CDR3 region is CAISEGTVNYGYTF. CDR3 nucleotides: TGTGCCATCAGTGAGGGGACAGTGAACTATGGCTACACCTTC.

V is TRBV5-6 and J is TRBJ2-7; D gene ambiguous. The CDR3 loop spans 14 amino acids. The V end was cut by 3 bases, the J end by 2 bases, with 12 bases between. CDR1 is SGHDT and CDR2 is YYEEEE in the germline V gene. The CDR3 region is CASSSLGRTYEQYF. CDR3 DNA sequence: TGTGCCAGCAGCTCCTTAGGACGGACCTACGAGCAGTACTTC.

This chain connects TRBV7-9 to TRBJ1-5; 7 nucleotides match TRBD1. CDR1 is SEHNR, CDR2 FQNEAQ, per germline (reference sequence). CDR3 size: 15 residues. After removal of 1 base from V and 3 bases from J, the junction contained 3 bases not matched to a gene. The CDR3 bases are TGTGCCAGCAGCTTAGAGGGACAGCTCAATCAGCCCCAGCATTTT. Translated, it gives CASSLEGQLNQPQHF.

V gene TRBV7-6 combines with J gene TRBJ2-3; 10 nucleotides agree with TRBD2. The CDR3 is made up of 17 amino acids. Germline V gene lookup returns CDR1 SGHVS and CDR2 FNYEAQ. Trimming cost V 0 bases and J 0 bases; bases outside gene matches: 3. CDR3: CASSLALAGPSTDTQYF. The CDR3, as DNA: TGTGCCAGCAGCTTAGCACTAGCGGGACCTAGCACAGATACGCAGTATTTT.

This clone appeared once. The chain has TRBV10-1 and TRBJ1-5, with D unresolved. The CDR3 loop spans 13 amino acids. V lost 2 bases and J 7 bases, leaving 9 bases between the germline ends. The V gene's germline CDR1 is WNHNN and CDR2 SYGVQD (reference sequence). The CDR3 protein is CASSERLGQPQHF. In nucleotides, the CDR3 is TGCGCCAGCAGTGAGAGATTAGGACAGCCCCAGCATTTT.